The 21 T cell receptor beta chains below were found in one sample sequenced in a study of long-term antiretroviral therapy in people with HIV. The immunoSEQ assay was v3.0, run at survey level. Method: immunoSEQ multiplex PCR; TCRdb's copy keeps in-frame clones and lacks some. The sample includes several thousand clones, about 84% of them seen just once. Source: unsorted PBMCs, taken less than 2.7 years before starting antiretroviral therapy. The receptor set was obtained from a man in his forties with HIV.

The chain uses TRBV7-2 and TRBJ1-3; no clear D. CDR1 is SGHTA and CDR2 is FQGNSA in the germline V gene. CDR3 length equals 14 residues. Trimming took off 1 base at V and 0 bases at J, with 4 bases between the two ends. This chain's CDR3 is CASSLGISGNTIYF. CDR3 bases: TGTGCCAGCAGCTTAGGGATCTCTGGAAACACCATATATTTT. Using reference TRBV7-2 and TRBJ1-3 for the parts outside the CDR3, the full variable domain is GAGVSQSPSNKVTEKGKDVELRCDPISGHTALYWYRQSLGQGLEFLIYFQGNSAPDKSGLPSDRFSAERTGGSVSTLTIQRTQQEDSAVYLCASSLGISGNTIYFGEGSWLTVV.

CDR3 amino acids: CASSGGSGYTF. CDR3 in DNA: TGTGCCAGCTCCGGGGGTTCTGGCTACACCTTC. The chain has TRBV6-5 and TRBJ1-2, with D perhaps matching TRBD1 (5 bases). V was clipped by 8 bases and J by 7 bases, with 11 bases between them. This CDR3 spans 11 amino acids. Germline CDR1 MNHEY, CDR2 SVGAGI.

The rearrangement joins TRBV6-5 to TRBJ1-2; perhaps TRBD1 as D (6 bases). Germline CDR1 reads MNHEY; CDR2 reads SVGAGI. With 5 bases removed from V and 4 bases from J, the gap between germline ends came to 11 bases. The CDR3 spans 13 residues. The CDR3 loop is CASSPTGIYGYTF. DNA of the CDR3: TGTGCCAGCAGTCCTACAGGGATCTATGGCTACACCTTC.

The CDR3 sequence: CASSRSGGTDTQYF. The DNA for the CDR3 is TGTGCCAGCAGCCGTAGCGGGGGCACAGATACGCAGTATTTT. The chain links TRBV7-2 to TRBJ2-3; TRBD2 agrees at 8 bases. CDR1 is SGHTA, CDR2 FQGNSA, per germline. V dropped 5 bases and J dropped 1; count of bases not matched to a gene: 2. This CDR3 comprises 14 residues.

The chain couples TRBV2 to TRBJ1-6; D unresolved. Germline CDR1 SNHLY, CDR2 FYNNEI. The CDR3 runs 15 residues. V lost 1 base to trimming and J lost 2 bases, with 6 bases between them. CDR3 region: CASSEDVTYNSPLHF. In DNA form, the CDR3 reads TGTGCCAGCAGTGAAGACGTAACCTATAATTCACCCCTCCACTTT.

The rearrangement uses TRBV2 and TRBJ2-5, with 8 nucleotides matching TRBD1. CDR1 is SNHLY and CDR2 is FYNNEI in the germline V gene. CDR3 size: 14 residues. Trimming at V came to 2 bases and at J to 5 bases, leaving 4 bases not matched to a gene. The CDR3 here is CASSEQGAWETQYF. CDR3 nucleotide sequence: TGTGCCAGCAGTGAACAGGGGGCTTGGGAGACCCAGTACTTC.

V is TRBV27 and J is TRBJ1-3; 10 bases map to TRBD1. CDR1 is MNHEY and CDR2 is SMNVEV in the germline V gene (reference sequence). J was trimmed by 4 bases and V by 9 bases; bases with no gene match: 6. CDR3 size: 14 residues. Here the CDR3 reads CASRQGALGNTIYF. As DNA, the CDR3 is TGTGCCAGTAGACAGGGGGCGCTCGGAAACACCATATATTTT.

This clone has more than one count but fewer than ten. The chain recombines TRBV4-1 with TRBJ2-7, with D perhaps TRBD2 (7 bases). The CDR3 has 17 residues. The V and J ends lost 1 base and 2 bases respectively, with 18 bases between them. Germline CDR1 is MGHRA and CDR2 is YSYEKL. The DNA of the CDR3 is TGCGCCAGCAGCCAAGGATTCTACGGGGGGCTGGCCTACGAGCAGTACTTC. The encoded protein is CASSQGFYGGLAYEQYF.

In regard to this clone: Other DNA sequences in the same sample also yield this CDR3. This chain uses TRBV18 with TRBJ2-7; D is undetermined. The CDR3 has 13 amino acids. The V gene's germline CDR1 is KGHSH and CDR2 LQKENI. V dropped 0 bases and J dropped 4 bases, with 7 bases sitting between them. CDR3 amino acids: CASSPPTGYEQYF. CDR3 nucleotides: TGTGCCAGCTCACCACCAACGGGTTACGAGCAGTACTTC.

The CDR3 sequence: CASSPTSGGNPATQYF. The CDR3 region has the DNA TGCGCCAGCAGCCCTACTAGCGGGGGGAACCCAGCTACGCAGTATTTT. The rearrangement links TRBV4-3 to TRBJ2-3; TRBD2 matches 12 bases. Germline V gives CDR1 LGHNA, CDR2 YSLEER. CDR3 length: 16 amino acids. The trim removed 4 bases at V and 8 bases at J, leaving 10 bases unmatched.

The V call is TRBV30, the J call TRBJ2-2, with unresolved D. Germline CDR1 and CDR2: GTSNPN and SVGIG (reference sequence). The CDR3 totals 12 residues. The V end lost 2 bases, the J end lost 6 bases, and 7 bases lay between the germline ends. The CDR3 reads CAWSPRSGELFF. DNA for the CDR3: TGTGCCTGGAGTCCCCGGTCCGGGGAGCTGTTTTTT.

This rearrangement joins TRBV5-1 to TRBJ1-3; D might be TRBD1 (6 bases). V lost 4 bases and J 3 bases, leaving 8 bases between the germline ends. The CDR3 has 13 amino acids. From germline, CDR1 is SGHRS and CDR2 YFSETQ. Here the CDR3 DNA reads TGCGCCAGCAGCCAGGGGAGTGGAAACACCATATATTTT. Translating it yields CASSQGSGNTIYF.

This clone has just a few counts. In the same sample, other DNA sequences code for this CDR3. The CDR3 sequence is CASSAGLAGFEQYF. Written as DNA, the CDR3 is TGCGCCAGCAGCGCTGGACTAGCGGGGTTCGAGCAGTACTTC. J is TRBJ2-7 and V is TRBV5-1; 12 bases fit TRBD2. J lost 6 bases, V lost 4 bases, and 5 bases had no gene match. This CDR3 is 14 amino acids long. Per germline, CDR1 SGHRS and CDR2 YFSETQ.

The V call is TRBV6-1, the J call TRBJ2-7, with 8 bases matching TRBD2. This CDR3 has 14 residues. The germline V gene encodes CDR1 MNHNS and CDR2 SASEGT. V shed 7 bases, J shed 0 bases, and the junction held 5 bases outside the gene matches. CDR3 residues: CASTRRGGSYEQYF. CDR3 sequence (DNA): TGTGCCAGCACCCGTCGGGGGGGCTCCTACGAGCAGTACTTC.

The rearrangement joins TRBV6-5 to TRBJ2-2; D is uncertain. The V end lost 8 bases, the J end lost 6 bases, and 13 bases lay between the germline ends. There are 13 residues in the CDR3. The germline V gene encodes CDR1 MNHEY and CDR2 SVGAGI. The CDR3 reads CASRSGSAGELFF. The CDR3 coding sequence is TGTGCCAGCCGGTCAGGTTCAGCCGGGGAGCTGTTTTTT.

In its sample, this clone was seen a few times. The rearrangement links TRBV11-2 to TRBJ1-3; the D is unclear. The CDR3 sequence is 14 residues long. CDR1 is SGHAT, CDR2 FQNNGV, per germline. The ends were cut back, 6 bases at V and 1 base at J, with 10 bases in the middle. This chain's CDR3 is CASSRETSGNTIYF. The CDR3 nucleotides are TGTGCCAGCAGTCGTGAAACATCTGGAAACACCATATATTTT. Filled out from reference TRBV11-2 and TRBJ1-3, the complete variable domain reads EAGVAQSPRYKIIEKRQSVAFWCNPISGHATLYWYQQILGQGPKLLIQFQNNGVVDDSQLPKDRFSAERLKGVDSTLKIQPAKLEDSAVYLCASSRETSGNTIYFGEGSWLTVV.

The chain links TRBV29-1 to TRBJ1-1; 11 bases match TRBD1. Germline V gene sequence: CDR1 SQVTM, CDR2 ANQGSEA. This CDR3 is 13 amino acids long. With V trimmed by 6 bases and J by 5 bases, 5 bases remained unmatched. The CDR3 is CSVDRGRATEAFF. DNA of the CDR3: TGCAGCGTGGACAGGGGGCGGGCGACTGAAGCTTTCTTT.

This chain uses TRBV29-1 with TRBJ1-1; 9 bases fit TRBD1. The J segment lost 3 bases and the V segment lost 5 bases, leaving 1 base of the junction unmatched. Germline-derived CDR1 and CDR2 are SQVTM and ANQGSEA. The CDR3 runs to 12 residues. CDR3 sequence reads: CSVRTGDTEAFF. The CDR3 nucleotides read TGCAGCGTTCGGACAGGGGACACTGAAGCTTTCTTT.

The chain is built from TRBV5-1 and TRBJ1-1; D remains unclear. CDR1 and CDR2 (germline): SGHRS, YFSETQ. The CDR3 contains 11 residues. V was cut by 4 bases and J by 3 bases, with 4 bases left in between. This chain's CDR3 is CASSLDTEAFF. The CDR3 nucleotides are TGCGCCAGCAGCCTTGACACTGAAGCTTTCTTT.

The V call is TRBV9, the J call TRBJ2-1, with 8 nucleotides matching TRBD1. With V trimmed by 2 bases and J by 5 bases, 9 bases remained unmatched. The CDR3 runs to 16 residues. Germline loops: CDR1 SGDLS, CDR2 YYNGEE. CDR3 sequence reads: CASSVPLQGVHNEQFF. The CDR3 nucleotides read TGTGCCAGCAGCGTCCCTTTACAGGGGGTCCACAATGAGCAGTTCTTC.

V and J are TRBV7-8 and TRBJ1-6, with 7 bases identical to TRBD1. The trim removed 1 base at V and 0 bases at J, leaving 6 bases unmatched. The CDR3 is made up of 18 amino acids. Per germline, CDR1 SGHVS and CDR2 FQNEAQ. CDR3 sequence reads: CASSLDATGSSYNSPLHF. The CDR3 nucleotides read TGTGCCAGCAGCTTAGATGCGACAGGGAGCTCCTATAATTCACCCCTCCACTTT.